The 16 T cell receptor beta chains listed next were all sequenced from one sample in a study of tissue T cells after allogeneic stem cell transplantation. Here immunoSEQ multiplex PCR was the method, and the copy in TCRdb shows in-frame clones only, minus some. The sample holds more than 4,000 clones, over 40% seen once. Documented time point: mouse harvest day 14 after allogeneic transplant. The graft held 10^6 splenic CD5+ T cells and 10^7 T-cell-depleted bone marrow cells. The source material was gut tissue. The receptors come from a female BALB/c mouse given C57BL/6 T cells with graft-versus-host disease after an allogeneic hematopoietic cell transplant.

There are a few counts of this clone. All gene names here are mouse names. The read terminates 1 residue before the CDR3 end, so the remaining end is supplied by the germline J gene. V and J are TRBV26 and TRBJ1-5, with D perhaps matching TRBD1 (6 bases). V lost 3 bases to trimming and J lost 2 bases, with 8 bases between them. From germline, CDR1 is KGHPV and CDR2 FQNQEV (reference sequence). The CDR3 runs to 14 residues. The covered CDR3 bases are TGTGCCAGCAGTCTATGGACAGACAACCAGGCTCCGCTT. Protein product: CASSLWTDNQAPL. The CDR3, in full, reads CASSLWTDNQAPLF.

Note on this clone: Here the gene names and germline are mouse. The observed sequence ends 1 residue before the CDR3 terminus, with the missing tail filled in from the germline J gene. The chain carries TRBV12-1 and TRBJ2-5; 7 nucleotides agree with TRBD1. Per germline, CDR1 SGHSN and CDR2 HYEKVE. This CDR3 contains 12 residues. Trimming cost V 3 bases and J 8 bases; bases outside gene matches: 4. The CDR3: CASSTGVSTQYF. CDR3 DNA, as far as it was read: TGTGCCAGCTCTACAGGGGTGAGCACCCAGTAC.

A remark on this clone: Gene names and germline match the mouse. The CDR3 loop is CSSSQTGKGNTLYF. CDR3 DNA (partial): TGCTCCAGCAGTCAGACAGGGAAGGGGAACACCTTGTAC. The J gene is TRBJ2-4, the V gene TRBV23; TRBD1 reflects the table's D call only, with no check against the DNA. The CDR3 is cut off 1 residue early in the read; its end comes from the germline J gene. The CDR3 sequence is 14 residues long. CDR1 KGHTA and CDR2 FQNQQP come from the germline V gene.

The table lists this clone with a few counts. The gene symbols are mouse symbols. The CDR3 is cut off 1 residue early in the read; its end comes from the germline J gene. The V gene is TRBV29, the J gene TRBJ1-6; D is uncertain. TRBJ1-6 is noted as an ORF with a role that remains uncertain. The ends were cut back, 4 bases at V and 6 bases at J, with 7 bases in the middle. The CDR3 runs to 13 residues. Germline V gives CDR1 MSHET, CDR2 SYDVDS. The CDR3 here is CASSSGSNSPLYF. Partial CDR3 DNA: TGTGCTAGCAGTTCGGGATCTAATTCGCCCCTCTAC.

For this clone: The genes and germline here are from mouse. The read gets to within 1 residue of the CDR3 end, and the germline J gene fills in the rest. The chain recombines TRBV16 with TRBJ2-7, with D possibly matching TRBD2 (5 bases). This CDR3 spans 14 amino acids. V lost 2 bases and J 4 bases, leaving 12 bases between the germline ends. CDR1 SGHSA and CDR2 FRNQAP come from the germline V gene. CDR3 DNA (partial): TGTGCAAGCAGCTTATCTCCCTGGGATTATGAACAGTAC. This encodes CASSLSPWDYEQY. The whole CDR3 protein reads CASSLSPWDYEQYF.

Relative to its sample, this clone is large. Gene names denote mouse genes. Other DNA sequences in the sample encode the same CDR3. Incomplete CDR3 DNA: TGTGCCAGCGGTGATGCCGGGACTGGGGGTTATGCTGAGCAGTTC. It yields the protein CASGDAGTGGYAEQF. The CDR3 in full is CASGDAGTGGYAEQFF. This rearrangement joins TRBV13-2 to TRBJ2-1, with 11 bases fitting TRBD2. The read ends 1 residue early relative to the CDR3; the germline J gene fills the gap. V shed 0 bases, J shed 4 bases, and the junction held 3 bases outside the gene matches. There are 16 residues in the CDR3. Germline CDR1 and CDR2: NNHNN and SYGAGS (reference sequence).

This clone was seen a handful of times. Gene and germline names: mouse. The CDR3 is cut off 1 residue early in the read; its end comes from the germline J gene. The chain uses TRBV17 and TRBJ2-7; D possibly corresponds to TRBD2 (6 bases). V dropped 2 bases and J dropped 1 base, with 6 bases sitting between them. The CDR3 consists of 13 residues. From germline, CDR1 is MNHDT and CDR2 YYDKIL. The CDR3 sequence is CASSRTGSYEQYF. The sequenced part of the CDR3 DNA is TGTGCTAGCAGTAGAACTGGGTCCTATGAACAGTAC.

This clone occurred a few times. Gene names follow the mouse nomenclature. With the read ending 1 residue before the CDR3 end, the germline J gene is used to fill in that end. The chain has TRBV26 and TRBJ1-1; 8 nucleotides align to TRBD1. J lost 1 base, V lost 5 bases, and 3 bases had no gene match. This CDR3 is built from 14 residues. Germline CDR1 reads KGHPV; CDR2 reads FQNQEV (reference sequence). CDR3 protein: CASSLQGGNTEVFF. Incomplete CDR3 DNA: TGTGCCAGCAGTTTACAGGGGGGGAACACAGAAGTCTTC.

Notes on this clone: Genes and germline are mouse. The DNA ends 1 residue before the CDR3 does, and the rest of the CDR3 is filled in from the germline J gene. V is TRBV5 and J is TRBJ2-5; D call uncertain. The V gene's germline CDR1 is LGHNA and CDR2 YNLKQL (reference sequence). Trimming left V 1 base short and J 0 bases short, with 5 bases between. The CDR3 sequence is 14 residues long. The CDR3 bases that were read are TGTGCCAGCAGCCAAGGGGGTAACCAAGACACCCAGTAC. The encoded protein is CASSQGGNQDTQY. The entire CDR3 protein reads CASSQGGNQDTQYF.

In this sample, this clone turned up a few times. Germline and genes: mouse. The read comes to an end 1 residue before the CDR3 does, leaving the germline J gene to fill in the end. This rearrangement joins TRBV26 to TRBJ2-2; 7 bases map to TRBD1. This CDR3 contains 15 residues. J lost 1 base, V lost 2 bases, and 1 base had no gene match. The germline gives CDR1 KGHPV, CDR2 FQNQEV (reference sequence). The CDR3 bases that were read are TGTGCCAGCAGTCTGGCAGGGGGAAACACCGGGCAGCTCTAC. Translation gives CASSLAGGNTGQLY. The full CDR3 reads CASSLAGGNTGQLYF.

As regards this clone: Gene names are the mouse ones. The read terminates 1 residue ahead of where the CDR3 ends, so the germline J gene completes it. The rearrangement joins TRBV13-1 to TRBJ2-7; D might be TRBD1 or TRBD2, each matching 6 bases. Germline V CDR1 and CDR2: NSHNY, SYGAGN. Trimming stripped 7 bases from V and 0 bases from J, with 11 bases between. CDR3 length: 13 residues. The CDR3 DNA, read in part, is TGTGCCAGCGGTGGGGGCAGCTCCTATGAACAGTAC. It yields the protein CASGGGSSYEQY. The whole CDR3 protein is CASGGGSSYEQYF.

Turning to this clone: The gene names given are mouse names. Read data end 1 residue before the CDR3 end; the end is taken from the germline J gene. The rearrangement uses TRBV26 and TRBJ1-6, with unresolved D. TRBJ1-6 is marked as an open reading frame, function uncertain. Trimming left V 3 bases short and J 6 bases short, with 6 bases between. The CDR3 runs to 13 residues. Germline V lookup: CDR1 KGHPV, CDR2 FQNQEV (reference sequence). The CDR3 reads CASSLGSNSPLYF. The covered CDR3 bases are TGTGCCAGCAGTCTCGGGAGTAATTCGCCCCTCTAC.

Of note for this clone: Gene names are the mouse ones. Read sequence stops 1 residue before the CDR3 end, and the germline J gene provides the missing end. The rearrangement uses TRBV13-1 and TRBJ2-1; weak D call: TRBD2 (6 bases). This CDR3 contains 14 residues. Germline CDR1 and CDR2: NSHNY and SYGAGN. Trimming took 1 base from V and 4 from J, leaving 9 bases between them. This CDR3 is CASSDWDSYAEQFF. The sequenced CDR3 bases are TGTGCCAGCAGTGATTGGGACTCTTATGCTGAGCAGTTC.

This clone was counted between two and nine times. Mouse names are used for the genes. Sequencing ends 1 residue short of the CDR3 end; the germline J gene provides the rest. This rearrangement joins TRBV26 to TRBJ1-3; D unresolved. CDR3 length: 14 amino acids. The germline CDR1 and CDR2 sequences are KGHPV and FQNQEV (reference sequence). Trimming took off 3 bases at V and 0 bases at J, with 6 bases between the two ends. CDR3 DNA (partial): TGTGCCAGCAGTCTACAATATTCTGGAAATACGCTCTAT. Its protein is CASSLQYSGNTLY. The entire CDR3 sequence reads CASSLQYSGNTLYF.

This clone was observed a handful of times. Mouse names are used for the genes. The observed sequence ends 1 residue before the CDR3 terminus, with the missing tail filled in from the germline J gene. V and J are TRBV26 and TRBJ2-4; no reliable D call. Germline values: CDR1 KGHPV, CDR2 FQNQEV (reference sequence). V lost 3 bases, J lost 1 base, and 5 bases lay in between. This CDR3 is 13 amino acids long. The sequenced part of the CDR3 DNA is TGTGCCAGCAGTCTTCAGGGTCAAAACACCTTGTAC. Protein sequence: CASSLQGQNTLY. The CDR3 as a whole reads CASSLQGQNTLYF.

Points on this clone: The gene names here belong to mouse. The missing CDR3 end, 1 residue past where the read stops, is filled in from the germline J gene. This rearrangement joins TRBV16 to TRBJ1-1; D remains ambiguous. Germline V gene lookup returns CDR1 SGHSA and CDR2 FRNQAP. The CDR3 totals 14 residues. Deletions cut 4 bases from V and 0 bases from J, with 9 bases between. This CDR3 reads CASSSSGTNTEVFF. CDR3 DNA, as far as it was read: TGTGCAAGCAGCTCCTCCGGGACAAACACAGAAGTCTTC.